This passage covers 27 T cell receptor beta chains from one sample sequenced in a study of spatial heterogeneity in lung cancer. TCRdb re-derived calls from the 5' RACE reads in MiXCR, one entry per CDR3 protein. The table shows under 4,500 distinct CDR3 sequences, with about 30% occurring only once. Time point here: sample taken at primary tumor resection. The study sequenced unsorted whole RNA from tumor, nontumor lung or frozen PBMC. The sequenced sample was normal lung tissue next to the tumor, obtained at surgery. These receptors all stem from a male donor with early-stage non-small cell lung cancer.

This sequence joins TRBV2 and TRBJ2-1; 10 bases are a match to TRBD2. The CDR3 has 15 residues. CDR1 and CDR2 from the germline V gene are SNHLY and FYNNEI. The V gene end was trimmed by 5 bases and the J gene end by 2 bases; junction bases not matched to a gene: 3. The CDR3 DNA reads as TGTGCCAGCAGTAGCGGGAGGGATCCCTACAATGAGCAGTTCTTC. It translates to CASSSGRDPYNEQFF.

In its sample, this clonotype is large. V usage is TRBV20-1 and J usage is TRBJ1-3; D is uncertain. Germline V lookup: CDR1 DFQATT, CDR2 SNEGSKA (reference sequence). The V gene lost 6 bases and the J gene lost 0 bases, with 15 bases spanning the gap. This CDR3 comprises 15 residues. For the CDR3, the DNA is TGCAGTGCCTCTGGTGGCAGCCTCTCTGGAAACACCATATATTTT. Protein sequence: CSASGGSLSGNTIYF.

By frequency in the sample, this clonotype is medium-sized. CDR3 bases: TGCAGTGCGCAGCCCGGGACAGGGGGCTATAGCAATCAGCCCCAGCATTTT. As protein: CSAQPGTGGYSNQPQHF. This chain uses TRBV20-1 with TRBJ1-5; 12 nucleotides match TRBD1. The CDR3 spans 17 residues. Trimming cost V 6 bases and J 0 bases; bases outside gene matches: 9. Germline-derived CDR1 and CDR2 are DFQATT and SNEGSKA (reference sequence).

This chain links TRBV20-1 with TRBJ2-3; D is perhaps TRBD1 or TRBD2 (5 bases each). The CDR3 has 12 amino acids. In germline, CDR1 is DFQATT, CDR2 SNEGSKA (reference sequence). The V end was cut by 6 bases, the J end by 2 bases, with 9 bases between. The CDR3, as DNA: TGCAGTGCCCCTGGGACCACAGATACGCAGTATTTT. It yields the protein CSAPGTTDTQYF.

This clonotype showed up just a few times. The chain combines TRBV2 with TRBJ2-1; D possibly matches TRBD1 or TRBD2 (5 bases each). Germline CDR1 and CDR2: SNHLY and FYNNEI. This CDR3 is 14 amino acids long. V was clipped by 8 bases and J by 6 bases, with 17 bases between them. The CDR3 is CASLAGTHSNEQFF. The CDR3 bases are TGTGCCAGCCTGGCAGGGACCCATTCCAATGAGCAGTTCTTC.

This clonotype is medium-sized. The chain couples TRBV4-2 to TRBJ2-1; perhaps D is TRBD1 or TRBD2 (5 bases each). CDR3 size: 15 residues. Deletions cut 0 bases from V and 10 bases from J, with 16 bases between. Germline V lookup: CDR1 LGHNA, CDR2 YNFKEQ. The CDR3, as DNA: TGTGCCAGCAGCCAAGATAAGGGACGGAGCACCGAGCAGTTCTTC. Its protein is CASSQDKGRSTEQFF.

V is TRBV12-3 or TRBV12-4 and J is TRBJ2-1; 10 bases are shared with TRBD2. This CDR3 is built from 16 residues. Losses at the gene ends were 3 bases for V and 5 bases for J; bases not matched to a gene: 7. The CDR3 reads CASSFWSSGSHNEQFF. CDR3 DNA: TGTGCCAGCAGTTTCTGGTCTAGCGGGAGCCACAATGAGCAGTTCTTC.

This clonotype is medium-sized within its sample. In DNA form, the CDR3 reads TGTGCCAGCAGCCATTTAGGAGGGTTGAACACTGAAGCTTTCTTT. This encodes CASSHLGGLNTEAFF. The V gene is TRBV3-1, the J gene TRBJ1-1, with no clear D. The CDR3 has 15 residues. Trimming left V 3 bases short and J 0 bases short, with 11 bases between. Per the germline V gene, CDR1 is LGHDT and CDR2 is YNNKEL (reference sequence).

This clonotype was counted many times. The J gene is TRBJ2-3, the V gene TRBV6-2 or TRBV6-3; 10 bases agree with TRBD2. Germline CDR1 MNHEY, CDR2 SVGEGT. V trimming: 7 bases; J trimming: 6 bases; junction bases outside the gene matches: 10. This CDR3 region has 15 residues. CDR3 sequence: CASTRLAGGRDTQYF. CDR3 coding DNA: TGTGCCAGCACCCGATTAGCGGGAGGACGGGATACGCAGTATTTT.

At least ten counts were recorded for this clonotype. This chain joins TRBV7-7 and TRBJ2-7; no definite D call. The V gene's germline CDR1 is SSHAT and CDR2 FNYEAQ (reference sequence). The length of the CDR3 is 8 residues. CDR3 sequence: CAGYEQYV. For the CDR3, the DNA is TGTGCTGGATACGAGCAGTACGTC.

The chain combines TRBV20-1 with TRBJ1-5; TRBD1 is a possible D gene (5 bases). The CDR3 spans 13 residues. Germline assignment: CDR1 DFQATT and CDR2 SNEGSKA (reference sequence). Trimming removed 3 bases at V and 0 bases at J, with 6 bases between. The CDR3 DNA is TGCAGTGCTAGGGGACTTAGCAATCAGCCCCAGCATTTT. This translates into CSARGLSNQPQHF.

This chain connects TRBV20-1 to TRBJ1-1; TRBD1 aligns across 7 bases. With V trimmed by 6 bases and J by 4 bases, 8 bases remained unmatched. This CDR3 is built from 13 residues. The germline V gene has CDR1 DFQATT and CDR2 SNEGSKA (reference sequence). The CDR3 DNA is TGCAGTGCAACACCAGGGGGAGTCACTGAAGCTTTCTTT. This codes for CSATPGGVTEAFF.

By proportion, this clonotype is medium-sized. The J gene is TRBJ2-7, the V gene TRBV7-8; D unresolved. This CDR3 region has 13 residues. Trimming pared 5 bases from V and 6 bases from J, leaving 14 bases between. Germline lookup yields CDR1 SGHVS and CDR2 FQNEAQ. Here the CDR3 DNA reads TGTGCCAGCAGCCTGGTTGCATTGAGCGAGCAGTACGTC. Protein: CASSLVALSEQYV.

This clonotype was observed at least ten times. The chain links TRBV10-3 to TRBJ1-1, with 7 bases fitting TRBD1. Germline CDR1 is ENHRY and CDR2 is SYGVKD. Trimming at V came to 5 bases and at J to 3 bases, leaving 12 bases not matched to a gene. The CDR3 loop spans 16 amino acids. The CDR3 loop reads CAISSRDGTEDTEAFF. In DNA, the CDR3 is TGTGCCATCAGTAGCAGGGATGGGACAGAAGACACTGAAGCTTTCTTT.

V usage is TRBV2 and J usage is TRBJ2-1; 10 bases line up with TRBD2. Germline CDR1 reads SNHLY; CDR2 reads FYNNEI. The CDR3 runs to 14 residues. V lost 4 bases, J lost 8 bases, and 5 bases stayed unmatched. CDR3 protein: CASSGLAGVHEQFF. For the CDR3, the DNA is TGTGCCAGCAGTGGGCTAGCGGGAGTTCATGAGCAGTTCTTC. The full variable domain, rest sourced from reference TRBV2 and TRBJ2-1, is EPEVTQTPSHQVTQMGQEVILRCVPISNHLYFYWYRQILGQKVEFLVSFYNNEISEKSEIFDDQFSVERPDGSNFTLKIRSTKLEDSAMYFCASSGLAGVHEQFFGPGTRLTVL.

V gene TRBV6-5 combines with J gene TRBJ2-7; a weak D match, TRBD1 (6 bases). Trimming stripped 3 bases from V and 2 bases from J, with 11 bases between. The CDR3 extends over 14 amino acids. CDR1 and CDR2 from the germline V gene are MNHEY and SVGAGI. The CDR3 DNA follows: TGTGCCAGCAGTTATTCGGACAGTGCCTACGAGCAGTACTTC. It translates to CASSYSDSAYEQYF.

This chain connects TRBV4-1 to TRBJ2-2, with D tentatively TRBD1 (5 bases). Trimming left V 4 bases short and J 7 bases short, with 13 bases between. CDR1 MGHRA and CDR2 YSYEKL come from the germline V gene. This CDR3 has 14 residues. The DNA for the CDR3 is TGCGCCAGCAGCCTAATAGGGGTCCGCGGGGAGCTGTTTTTT. Translation: CASSLIGVRGELFF.

This clonotype was recorded many times. The chain carries TRBV27 and TRBJ1-2, with 8 nucleotides matching TRBD1. This CDR3 has 15 amino acids. From germline, CDR1 is MNHEY and CDR2 SMNVEV (reference sequence). After removal of 5 bases from V and 5 bases from J, the junction contained 10 bases not matched to a gene. CDR3 DNA sequence: TGTGCCAGCAGTGAGCCCGGACAGGGACGGTATGGCTACACCTTC. Encoded protein: CASSEPGQGRYGYTF.

This clonotype is large in the sample. The chain is built from TRBV20-1 and TRBJ1-2, with D perhaps matching TRBD1 (6 bases). The CDR3 extends over 15 amino acids. CDR1 and CDR2 (germline): DFQATT, SNEGSKA (reference sequence). The V and J ends lost 0 bases and 4 bases respectively, with 15 bases between them. Here the CDR3 DNA reads TGCAGTGCTAGAGACGCAGGGGAACGAATCTATGGCTACACCTTC. This translates into CSARDAGERIYGYTF.

Here the CDR3 reads CASSQVLLPGRGAFGYTF. CDR3 sequence (DNA): TGCGCCAGCAGCCAAGTTCTCCTGCCGGGCCGGGGGGCGTTTGGCTACACCTTC. The chain employs TRBV4-1 and TRBJ1-2, with D perhaps TRBD1 (6 bases). With 1 base removed from V and 7 bases from J, the gap between germline ends came to 25 bases. In germline, CDR1 is MGHRA, CDR2 YSYEKL. This CDR3 contains 18 residues.

The chain uses TRBV28 and TRBJ2-3, with 8 bases fitting TRBD1. Trimming took 10 bases from V and 5 from J; bases not matched to a gene: 5. CDR3 size: 12 residues. In germline, CDR1 is MDHEN, CDR2 SYDVKM. CDR3 loop: CATGTGKDTQYF. The CDR3 DNA sequence: TGTGCCACCGGGACAGGCAAAGATACGCAGTATTTT.

In its sample, this clonotype was seen many times. The rearrangement uses TRBV19 and TRBJ2-4; D is unresolved. V dropped 1 base and J dropped 6 bases, with 10 bases sitting between them. Germline CDR1 and CDR2: LNHDA and SQIVND (reference sequence). The CDR3 has 14 amino acids. The CDR3 protein is CASSIVLVGNIQYF. CDR3 DNA: TGTGCCAGTAGTATAGTTCTAGTAGGAAACATTCAGTACTTC.

This clonotype was counted between two and nine times. DNA of the CDR3: TGTGCCTGGAGTGTAGCGGGGGCCCCCGGAAAGACCCAGTACTTC. It specifies CAWSVAGAPGKTQYF. The chain couples TRBV30 to TRBJ2-5; 8 positions match TRBD2. CDR3 length equals 15 residues. Germline V gene lookup returns CDR1 GTSNPN and CDR2 SVGIG (reference sequence). Trimming took 0 bases from V and 6 from J; bases not matched to a gene: 9.

By proportion, this clonotype is medium-sized. The V gene is TRBV2, the J gene TRBJ2-3; 16 bases are shared with TRBD2. Germline V lookup: CDR1 SNHLY, CDR2 FYNNEI. The CDR3 loop spans 16 amino acids. V was clipped by 6 bases and J by 6 bases; unmatched bases: 6. The CDR3: CASSVGLAGGVDTQYF. In DNA form, the CDR3 reads TGTGCCAGCAGCGTGGGACTAGCGGGAGGGGTGGATACGCAGTATTTT.

This clonotype came up many times. The chain couples TRBV28 to TRBJ1-1, with 11 bases lining up with TRBD1. With 8 bases clipped from V and 11 bases from J, the junction kept 13 bases outside the gene matches. In germline, CDR1 is MDHEN, CDR2 SYDVKM. The CDR3 is 14 amino acids. The CDR3 loop reads CASRPGQGVKDAFF. The CDR3 DNA is TGTGCCAGCCGACCGGGACAGGGGGTTAAGGATGCTTTCTTT.

By sample share, this clonotype is medium-sized (0.01 to 0.1%). This chain joins TRBV5-1 and TRBJ1-6, with D unclear. Germline V gene data show CDR1 as SGHRS and CDR2 as YFSETQ. The CDR3 consists of 15 residues. The V end was cut by 0 bases, the J end by 5 bases, with 9 bases between. CDR3 DNA: TGCGCCAGCAGCTTGGCCGGGCGGAATAATTCACCCCTCCACTTT. Residues: CASSLAGRNNSPLHF.

Judged by abundance, this clonotype is medium-sized (0.01 to 0.1%). This chain links TRBV3-1 with TRBJ1-2; 7 positions agree with TRBD1. V lost 3 bases, J lost 6 bases, and 13 bases stayed unmatched. This CDR3 region has 16 residues. Germline CDR1 is LGHDT and CDR2 is YNNKEL (reference sequence). CDR3 in DNA: TGTGCCAGCAGCCACCCTTCCTCCGGGACAGAGAATGGCTACACCTTC. It specifies CASSHPSSGTENGYTF.